This T cell receptor (beta chain) is from a study of blood T cell repertoires in COVID-19. Study context: Acute and convalescent COVID-19 specimens originated in the United States, Italy and Spain. Sample material is recorded as cDNA or gDNA derived from T cells, B-cell-depleted T cells, or PBMCs.

V was shortened by 1 base and J by 2 bases, with 14 bases between the two germline ends. This CDR3 has 16 amino acids. Germline assignment: CDR1 MGHRA and CDR2 YSYEKL. The authors' processing: From reference gene primer amplification, estimates of nucleated cell counts were derived. The repertoire was sequenced with immunoSEQ multiplex PCR; TCRdb's copy has only in-frame clones and lacks some. V, J and clone size reflect that table, while D and trimming were determined from the DNA. The sample shows 120,000 to 150,000 clones, 85% to 90% of them seen only once. The chain combines TRBV4-1 with TRBJ1-2; weak D call: TRBD1 (5 bases). The material sequenced was peripheral blood. The sequence was obtained from an elderly man with acute or convalescent COVID-19. In nucleotides, the CDR3 is TGCGCCAGCAGCCAAGGGGGGACGGAGGGAAACTATGGCTACACCTTC. As protein: CASSQGGTEGNYGYTF.